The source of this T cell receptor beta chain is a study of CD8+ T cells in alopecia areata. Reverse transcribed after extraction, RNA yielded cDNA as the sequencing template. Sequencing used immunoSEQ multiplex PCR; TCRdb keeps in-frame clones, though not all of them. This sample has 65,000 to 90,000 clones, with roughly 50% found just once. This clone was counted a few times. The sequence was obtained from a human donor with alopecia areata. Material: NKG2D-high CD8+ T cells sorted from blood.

CDR3: CSVEASGRAPYNEQFF. DNA of the CDR3: TGCAGCGTTGAGGCTAGCGGGAGGGCGCCCTACAATGAGCAGTTCTTC. The rearrangement joins TRBV29-1 to TRBJ2-1; 12 bases are shared with TRBD2. The CDR3 runs 16 residues. J was trimmed by 2 bases and V by 3 bases; bases with no gene match: 5. Germline V CDR1 and CDR2: SQVTM, ANQGSEA.